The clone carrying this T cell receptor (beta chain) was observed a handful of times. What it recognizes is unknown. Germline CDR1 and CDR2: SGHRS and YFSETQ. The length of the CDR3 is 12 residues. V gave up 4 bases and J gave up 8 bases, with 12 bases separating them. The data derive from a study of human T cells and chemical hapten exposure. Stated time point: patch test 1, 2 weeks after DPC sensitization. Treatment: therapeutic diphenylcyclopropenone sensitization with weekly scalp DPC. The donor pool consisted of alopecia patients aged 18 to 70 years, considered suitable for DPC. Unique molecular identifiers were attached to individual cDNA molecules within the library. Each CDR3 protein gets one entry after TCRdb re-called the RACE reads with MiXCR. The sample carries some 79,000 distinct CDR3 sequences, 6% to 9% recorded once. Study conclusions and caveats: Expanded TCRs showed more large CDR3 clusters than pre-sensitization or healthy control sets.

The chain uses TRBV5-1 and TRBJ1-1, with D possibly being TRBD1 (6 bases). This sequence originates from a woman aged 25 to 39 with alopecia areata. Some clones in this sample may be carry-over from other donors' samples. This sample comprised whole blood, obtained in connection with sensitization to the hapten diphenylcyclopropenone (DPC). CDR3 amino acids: CASSQQGSEAFF. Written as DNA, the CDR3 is TGCGCCAGCAGCCAACAGGGTTCCGAAGCTTTCTTT.